The 13 T cell receptor beta chains below all came from one sample that was sequenced in a study of spatial heterogeneity in lung cancer. TCRdb redid the calling of the 5' RACE reads with MiXCR, one entry per CDR3 protein. This sample yields under 100,000 distinct CDR3 sequences, of which roughly 10% are seen a single time; roughly 7.2% belongs to the top ten. Time point defined: sample taken at primary tumor resection. No cells were sorted before sequencing. The whole RNA sequenced was extracted from tumor, nontumor lung or frozen PBMC. This sample comprised PBMCs, obtained at surgery. The receptors originated from a male donor with early-stage non-small cell lung cancer.

This clonotype was picked up one time. The chain recombines TRBV7-2 with TRBJ2-4, with TRBD2 matching over 7 bases. Per the germline V gene, CDR1 is SGHTA and CDR2 is FQGNSA. The CDR3 has 15 residues. V dropped 2 bases and J dropped 4; count of bases not matched to a gene: 5. CDR3 bases: TGTGCCAGCAGCTTAATCAGCGGGGAGAAAAACATTCAGTACTTC. Its translation is CASSLISGEKNIQYF.

This clonotype has just a few counts. J is TRBJ2-6 and V is TRBV29-1; the D is unclear. CDR3 length: 14 amino acids. Germline-derived CDR1 and CDR2 are SQVTM and ANQGSEA. V was shortened by 7 bases and J by 2 bases, with 12 bases between the two germline ends. CDR3: CSALQSAGANVLTF. The CDR3, as DNA: TGCAGCGCGCTACAAAGTGCTGGGGCCAACGTCCTGACTTTC. The full variable domain, rest sourced from reference TRBV29-1 and TRBJ2-6, is SAVISQKPSRDICQRGTSLTIQCQVDSQVTMMFWYRQQPGQSLTLIATANQGSEATYESGFVIDKFPISRPNLTFSTLTVSNMSPEDSSIYLCSALQSAGANVLTFGAGSRLTVL.

This sequence joins TRBV11-2 and TRBJ2-5; the match to TRBD2 covers 8 bases. The CDR3 loop spans 15 amino acids. Germline values: CDR1 SGHAT, CDR2 FQNNGV. The V and J ends lost 5 bases and 1 base, in that order; junction bases with no gene match: 6. CDR3 residues: CASSPGGVSQETQYF. The CDR3 bases are TGTGCCAGCAGCCCGGGGGGGGTCTCCCAAGAGACCCAGTACTTC.

The V call is TRBV29-1, the J call TRBJ2-3; TRBD2 matches at 8 bases. Germline assignment: CDR1 SQVTM and CDR2 ANQGSEA. This CDR3 has 18 amino acids. V lost 7 bases to trimming and J lost 0 bases; unmatched junction nucleotides: 18. The CDR3 here is CSGEASGRPGASTDTQYF. The DNA of the CDR3 is TGCAGCGGTGAGGCGAGCGGGAGACCGGGGGCTAGCACAGATACGCAGTATTTT.

Ten or more counts support this clonotype. This rearrangement joins TRBV28 to TRBJ2-7; D possibly corresponds to TRBD2 (6 bases). From germline, CDR1 is MDHEN and CDR2 SYDVKM. V dropped 10 bases and J dropped 6 bases, with 7 bases sitting between them. The CDR3 runs 9 residues. CDR3 region: CATGSEQYF. The CDR3 DNA sequence: TGTGCCACCGGGAGCGAGCAGTACTTC.

The sample holds a few counts of this clonotype. CDR3 sequence (DNA): TGCAGTGCTAGACCAGCCTACAATGAGCAGTTCTTC. This encodes CSARPAYNEQFF. The V call is TRBV20-1, the J call TRBJ2-1, with D uncertain. V lost 2 bases to trimming and J lost 2 bases, with 4 bases between them. Germline CDR1 is DFQATT and CDR2 is SNEGSKA (reference sequence). The CDR3 covers 12 residues.

V gene TRBV24-1 combines with J gene TRBJ2-5; tentatively, D is TRBD1 or TRBD2 (6 bases each). V lost 3 bases and J 4 bases, leaving 14 bases between the germline ends. The CDR3 has 15 amino acids. The germline gives CDR1 KGHDR, CDR2 SFDVKD. The CDR3 loop reads CATSDGLGGPETQYF. In DNA, the CDR3 is TGTGCCACCAGTGATGGGTTGGGGGGCCCAGAGACCCAGTACTTC.

This clonotype was seen at least ten times. The V gene is TRBV5-1, the J gene TRBJ2-6, with TRBD1 matching over 8 bases. Looked up from germline, CDR1 is SGHRS and CDR2 is YFSETQ. Unmatched junction bases numbered 2, after V lost 1 base and J lost 2 bases. CDR3 size: 16 residues. The CDR3 loop reads CASSLTGGAGANVLTF. The CDR3 nucleotides are TGCGCCAGCAGCTTGACAGGGGGTGCTGGGGCCAACGTCCTGACTTTC.

This clonotype was observed at least ten times. The DNA for the CDR3 is TGTGCCAGCACAGAACGTAGGAGCACAGATACGCAGTATTTT. It specifies CASTERRSTDTQYF. This chain uses TRBV18 with TRBJ2-3; D is unclear. The CDR3 spans 14 residues. V shed 8 bases and J shed 0 bases, with 12 bases lying between them. Germline CDR1 KGHSH, CDR2 LQKENI.

This clonotype was counted many times. The gene calls are TRBV29-1 and TRBJ2-5; D perhaps matches TRBD1 (5 bases). The germline CDR1 and CDR2 sequences are SQVTM and ANQGSEA. The length of the CDR3 is 15 residues. Trimming pared 0 bases from V and 3 bases from J, leaving 14 bases between. The CDR3 DNA reads TGCAGCGTTGAAGATCAGGGCAGAGAAAAAGAGACCCAGTACTTC. Residues: CSVEDQGREKETQYF.

The rearrangement joins TRBV28 to TRBJ2-1, with unresolved D. Trimming pared 2 bases from V and 7 bases from J, leaving 18 bases between. The germline V gene encodes CDR1 MDHEN and CDR2 SYDVKM. This CDR3 spans 16 amino acids. The CDR3 region is CASSLVVRLLGNEQFF. The CDR3 region has the DNA TGTGCCAGCAGTTTAGTGGTCCGCCTCCTAGGAAATGAGCAGTTCTTC.

This clonotype was seen a handful of times. The rearrangement joins TRBV7-2 to TRBJ1-2, with unresolved D. V dropped 1 base and J dropped 0 bases, with 9 bases sitting between them. CDR3 length: 15 amino acids. Germline V gene lookup returns CDR1 SGHTA and CDR2 FQGNSA. The DNA for the CDR3 is TGTGCCAGCAGCTTAGATGTAGGCGCTAACTATGGCTACACCTTC. It is translated as CASSLDVGANYGYTF.

This clonotype was counted at least ten times. This rearrangement joins TRBV7-2 to TRBJ1-2; 7 nucleotides match TRBD1. Trimming at V came to 7 bases and at J to 8 bases, leaving 13 bases not matched to a gene. The CDR3 is 14 amino acids. The V gene's germline CDR1 is SGHTA and CDR2 FQGNSA. CDR3 loop: CASNPRQGSWGYTF. In DNA form, the CDR3 reads TGTGCCAGCAACCCTCGACAGGGATCGTGGGGCTACACCTTC. The variable domain in full, completed from reference TRBV7-2 and TRBJ1-2, reads GAGVSQSPSNKVTEKGKDVELRCDPISGHTALYWYRQSLGQGLEFLIYFQGNSAPDKSGLPSDRFSAERTGGSVSTLTIQRTQQEDSAVYLCASNPRQGSWGYTFGSGTRLTVV.